What follows is one TCR beta chain and its context. Antigen unknown. The data derive from a study of T cell repertoires in cytomegalovirus infection. Across the whole study: An indication of both CMV infection and matching HLA type came from public TCR beta signatures.

Study outcomes and limitations: Totalled public TCR beta family frequency picked out people who carried CMV plus the relevant HLA. The ex vivo response showed dominance by HLA-C-restricted CMV-specific TCR beta clonotypes.

Losses at the gene ends were 6 bases for V and 9 bases for J; bases not matched to a gene: 10. CDR3 size: 13 residues. From germline, CDR1 is SQVTM and CDR2 ANQGSEA. A single record per CDR3 protein comes from TCRdb applying MiXCR to the reads. The sample has 380,000 or so distinct CDR3 sequences, just under 35% seen once; the top ten hold approximately 13%. This TCR was sampled from a human donor in good health (CMV status not recorded). Some clones in this sample may be carry-over from other donors' samples. This chain uses TRBV29-1 with TRBJ2-1; 8 bases map to TRBD2. Sequenced here: cultured PBMCs, sampled from culture after CMV antigen stimulation. CDR3 DNA sequence: TGCAGCGTCAGAGCGGGAGTAGGATTTGAGCAGTTCTTC. Translating gives CSVRAGVGFEQFF.